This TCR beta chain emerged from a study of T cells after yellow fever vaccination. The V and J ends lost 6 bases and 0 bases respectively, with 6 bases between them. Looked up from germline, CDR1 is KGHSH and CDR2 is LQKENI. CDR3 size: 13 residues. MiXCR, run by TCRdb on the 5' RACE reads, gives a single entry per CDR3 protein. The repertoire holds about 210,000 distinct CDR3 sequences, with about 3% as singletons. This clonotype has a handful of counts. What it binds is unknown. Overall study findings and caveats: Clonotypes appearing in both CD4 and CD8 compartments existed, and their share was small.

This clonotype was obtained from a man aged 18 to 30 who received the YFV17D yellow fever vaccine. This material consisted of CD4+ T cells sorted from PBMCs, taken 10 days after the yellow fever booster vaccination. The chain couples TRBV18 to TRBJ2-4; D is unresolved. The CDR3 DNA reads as TGTGCCAGCTCCGTGGGAGCCAAAAACATTCAGTACTTC. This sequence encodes CASSVGAKNIQYF.